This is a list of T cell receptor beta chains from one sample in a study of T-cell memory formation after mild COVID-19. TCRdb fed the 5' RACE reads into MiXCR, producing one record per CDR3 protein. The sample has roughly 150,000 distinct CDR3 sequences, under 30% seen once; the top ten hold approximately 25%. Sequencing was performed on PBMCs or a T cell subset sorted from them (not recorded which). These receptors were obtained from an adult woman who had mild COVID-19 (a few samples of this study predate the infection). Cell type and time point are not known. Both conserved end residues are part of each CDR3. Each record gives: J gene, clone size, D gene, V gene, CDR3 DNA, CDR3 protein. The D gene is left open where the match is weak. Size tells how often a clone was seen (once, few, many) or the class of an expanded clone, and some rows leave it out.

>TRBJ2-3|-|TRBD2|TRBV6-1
TGTGCCAGCAGTGAAGATAGGTGGACTAGCGGGGACACAGATACGCAGTATTTT
CASSEDRWTSGDTDTQYF
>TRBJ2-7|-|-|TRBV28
TGTGCCAGCAGTCTCACCCTGGCTCCCAAAAAACAGGAGAACTACGAGCAGTACTTC
CASSLTLAPKKQENYEQYF
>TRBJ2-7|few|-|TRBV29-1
TGCAGCGTCTTAGTGACCTACGAGCAGTACTTC
CSVLVTYEQYF
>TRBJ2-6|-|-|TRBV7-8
TGTGCCAGCAGCGCCAGCCCTCCTGGGGCCAACGTCCTGACTTTC
CASSASPPGANVLTF
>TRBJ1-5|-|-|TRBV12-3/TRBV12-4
TGTGCCAGCAGTAATCCCGGTCAGCCCCAGCATTTT
CASSNPGQPQHF
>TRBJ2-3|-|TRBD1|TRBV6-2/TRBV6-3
TGTGCCAGCAGCCCGGGACAGACCAACTTGGATACGCAGTATTTT
CASSPGQTNLDTQYF
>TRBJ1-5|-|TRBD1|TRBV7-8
TGTGCCAGCAGTCAAGACAGGGTCAATCAGCCCCAGCATTTT
CASSQDRVNQPQHF
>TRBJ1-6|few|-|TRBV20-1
TGCAGTGCTAGACCCCTGGGGGCCGAGGTTAATTCACCCCTCCACTTT
CSARPLGAEVNSPLHF
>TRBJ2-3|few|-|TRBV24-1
TGTGCCACCAGCAAGGCCAACAGGGTGACAGATACGCAGTATTTT
CATSKANRVTDTQYF
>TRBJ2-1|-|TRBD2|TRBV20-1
TGCAGTGCTAGAGGACCGGTAGGACTAGCGAATTACAATGAGCAGTTCTTC
CSARGPVGLANYNEQFF
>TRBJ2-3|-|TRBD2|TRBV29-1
TGCAGCGTGACGATACTAGCGGAGCCTCAAGATACGCAGTATTTT
CSVTILAEPQDTQYF
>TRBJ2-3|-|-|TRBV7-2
TGTGCCAGCAGCTTAGCGGTCAGGGTGTTGACAGATACGCAGTATTTT
CASSLAVRVLTDTQYF
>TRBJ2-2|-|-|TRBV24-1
TGTGCCACCATAACAGTGGCGCCCGGGGAGCTGTTTTTT
CATITVAPGELFF
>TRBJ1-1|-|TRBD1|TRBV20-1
TGCAGTGCTAGAGATCTCTTGGGCAGGGGGTACACTGAAGCTTTCTTT
CSARDLLGRGYTEAFF
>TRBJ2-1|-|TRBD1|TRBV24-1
TGTGCCACCACGGGACAGGATTACAATGAGCAGTTCTTC
CATTGQDYNEQFF
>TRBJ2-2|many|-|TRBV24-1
TGTGCCACCAGTGATGCCGGACCTAAAGATAACACCGGGGAGCTGTTTTTT
CATSDAGPKDNTGELFF
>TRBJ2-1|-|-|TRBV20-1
TGCAGTGCTAGAGTCACGGCTTTAGGCATAAACAATGAGCAGTTCTTC
CSARVTALGINNEQFF
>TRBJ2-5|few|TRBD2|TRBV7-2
TGTGCCAGCAGCTCCCTCCGGGGACTAGCGGCCGGGACCCAGTACTTC
CASSSLRGLAAGTQYF
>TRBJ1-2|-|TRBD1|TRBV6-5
TGTGCCAGCAGCCAGGACAGGGGCGACTACTCGATCTATGGCTACACCTTC
CASSQDRGDYSIYGYTF
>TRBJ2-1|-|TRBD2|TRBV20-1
TGCAGTGCGTCCCTAGCGGGAGACAATGAGCAGTTCTTC
CSASLAGDNEQFF
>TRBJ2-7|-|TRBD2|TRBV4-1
TGCGCCAGCAGCCCTCTGACTAGCGGGATCTACGAGCAGTACTTC
CASSPLTSGIYEQYF
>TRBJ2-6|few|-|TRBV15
TGTGCCACCAGCATCCACAATTGGGGGGCGCAAGGGGCCAACGTCCTGACTTTC
CATSIHNWGAQGANVLTF
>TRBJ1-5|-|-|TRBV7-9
TGTGCCAGCAGCCCCAATCGGGGGAATCAGCCCCAGCATTTT
CASSPNRGNQPQHF
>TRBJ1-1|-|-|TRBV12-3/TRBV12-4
TGTGCCAGCAGTTTTAATGACATGAACACTGAAGCTTTCTTT
CASSFNDMNTEAFF
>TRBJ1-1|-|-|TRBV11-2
TGTGCCAGCACCGGAACTTGGGGGAACACTGAAGCTTTCTTT
CASTGTWGNTEAFF
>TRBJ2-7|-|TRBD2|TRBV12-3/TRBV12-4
TGTGCCAGCAGGATGTCTAGCGGGAGATTCTACGAGCAGTACTTC
CASRMSSGRFYEQYF
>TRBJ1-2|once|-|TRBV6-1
TGTGCCAGCCCCCTGCCTATACGGATCTATGGCTACACCTTC
CASPLPIRIYGYTF
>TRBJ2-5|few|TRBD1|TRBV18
TGTGCCAGCTCACCTAGTCCGGGACAGGGATGGGAGACCCAGTACTTC
CASSPSPGQGWETQYF
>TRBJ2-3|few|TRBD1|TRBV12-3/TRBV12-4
TGTGCCAGCCTAGGGACAGACACAGATACGCAGTATTTT
CASLGTDTDTQYF
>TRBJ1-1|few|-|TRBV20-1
TGCAGTGCTAGAGACTCCAGGGGTTGGGCTTTCTTT
CSARDSRGWAFF
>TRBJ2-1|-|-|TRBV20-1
TGCAGTGTCTCGACGGGATTCTTCGGTGATTCCTACAATGAGCAGTTCTTC
CSVSTGFFGDSYNEQFF
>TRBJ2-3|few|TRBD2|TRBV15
TGTGCCACCAGTCAGCGGGGGACCACAGATACGCAGTATTTT
CATSQRGTTDTQYF
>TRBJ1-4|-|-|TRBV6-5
TGTGCCAGCAGTTACTCTTTGAGGCCGCGGGATAATGAAAAACTGTTTTTT
CASSYSLRPRDNEKLFF
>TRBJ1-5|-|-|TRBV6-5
TGTGCCAGCAGAACGACCGACCGGAGTCAGCCCCAGCATTTT
CASRTTDRSQPQHF
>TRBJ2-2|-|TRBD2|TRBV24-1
TGTGCCACCAGTGGTTCATATAGGCTAGCGGACCGAGTTTCGAACACCGGGGAGCTGTTTTTT
CATSGSYRLADRVSNTGELFF
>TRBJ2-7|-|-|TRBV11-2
TGTGCCAGCAGCTGGGGGACAAACTACGAGCAGTACTTC
CASSWGTNYEQYF
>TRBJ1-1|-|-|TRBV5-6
TGTGCCAGCAGCTTCAGTCGGGGAAGGCGGAACACTGAAGCTTTCTTT
CASSFSRGRRNTEAFF
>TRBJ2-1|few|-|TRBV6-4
TGTGCCAGCAGTGACTTTGGCGGGGACGGGGGCAATGAGCAGTTCTTC
CASSDFGGDGGNEQFF
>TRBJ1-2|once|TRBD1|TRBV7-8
TGTGCCAGCAGCCGAATACAGGGGGACTATGGCTACACCTTC
CASSRIQGDYGYTF
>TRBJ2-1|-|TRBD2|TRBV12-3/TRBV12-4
TGTGCCAGCAGTCCCCCGCGCGGGGGGGCTAATGAGCAGTTCTTC
CASSPPRGGANEQFF
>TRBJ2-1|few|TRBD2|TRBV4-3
TGCGCCAGCAGCCAAGATCGATCAACTAGCGGCGGGTACAATGAGCAGTTCTTC
CASSQDRSTSGGYNEQFF
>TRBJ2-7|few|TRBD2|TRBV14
TGTGCCAGCAGCCTTACCGGGGGGGGATACGAGCAGTACTTC
CASSLTGGGYEQYF
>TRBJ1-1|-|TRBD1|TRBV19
TGTGCCAGTAGTATTGGACCAGGGGGGAACACTGAAGCTTTCTTT
CASSIGPGGNTEAFF
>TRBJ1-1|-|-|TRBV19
TGTGCCAGTAGTATAGATCGCGGGGGGGATACTGAAGCTTTCTTT
CASSIDRGGDTEAFF
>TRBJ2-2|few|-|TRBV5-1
TGCGCCAGCAGCTTGGCGGGGCTCTTGACGAACACCGGGGAGCTGTTTTTT
CASSLAGLLTNTGELFF
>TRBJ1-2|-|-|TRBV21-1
TGTGCCAGCAGAAAGCCAATTAACTATGGCTACACCTTC
CASRKPINYGYTF
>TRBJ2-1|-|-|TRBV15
TGTGCCACCAGCAGAGATCGTTTTTGGGGGAACAATGAGCAGTTCTTC
CATSRDRFWGNNEQFF
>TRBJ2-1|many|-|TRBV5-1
TGCGCCAGCAGCTTGACCTACTCCAATGAGCAGTTCTTC
CASSLTYSNEQFF
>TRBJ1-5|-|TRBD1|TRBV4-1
TGCGCCAGCAGCCAAGTCTTTCAGGGGGCGGTTCAGCCCCAGCATTTT
CASSQVFQGAVQPQHF
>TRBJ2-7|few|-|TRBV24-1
TGTGCCACCAGTGAGATCCTAGGCGAGCAGTACTTC
CATSEILGEQYF
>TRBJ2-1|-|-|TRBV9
TGTGCCAGCAGCGTAGCGGACGCGTGGGATGAGCAGTTCTTC
CASSVADAWDEQFF
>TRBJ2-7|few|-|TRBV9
TGTGCCAGCAGCGTAGGCCCAGTCACCTACGAGCAGTACTTC
CASSVGPVTYEQYF
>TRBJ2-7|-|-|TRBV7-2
TGTGCCAGCAGCTTAGCACCGGGTGGGGAGTACTTC
CASSLAPGGEYF